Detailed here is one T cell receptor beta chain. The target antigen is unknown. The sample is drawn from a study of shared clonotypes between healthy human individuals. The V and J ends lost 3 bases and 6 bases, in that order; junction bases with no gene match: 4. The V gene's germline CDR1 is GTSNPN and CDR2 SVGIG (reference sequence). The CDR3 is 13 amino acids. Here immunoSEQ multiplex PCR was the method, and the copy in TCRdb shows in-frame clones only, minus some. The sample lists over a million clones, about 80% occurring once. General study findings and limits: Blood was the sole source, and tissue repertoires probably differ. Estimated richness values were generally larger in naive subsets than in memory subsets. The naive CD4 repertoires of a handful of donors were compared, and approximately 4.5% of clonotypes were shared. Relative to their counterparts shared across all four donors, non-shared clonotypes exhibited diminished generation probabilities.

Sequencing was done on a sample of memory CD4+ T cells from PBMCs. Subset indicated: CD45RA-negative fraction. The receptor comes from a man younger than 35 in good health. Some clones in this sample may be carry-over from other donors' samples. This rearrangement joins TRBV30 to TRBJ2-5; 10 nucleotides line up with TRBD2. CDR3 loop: CAWSGSGRQTQYF. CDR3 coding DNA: TGTGCCTGGAGCGGTAGCGGGAGGCAGACCCAGTACTTC.